This TCR beta chain was observed in a study of blood T cell repertoires in COVID-19. Study overall: Donors in the United States, Italy and Spain gave samples during acute or convalescent COVID-19. In each case, the material was cDNA or gDNA derived from T cells, B-cell-depleted T cells, or PBMCs.

CDR3 length equals 14 residues. Germline V gene lookup returns CDR1 SGDLS and CDR2 YYNGEE. V was shortened by 4 bases and J by 6 bases, with 17 bases between the two germline ends. In the source study's methods: Reference gene primer amplification gave estimated nucleated cell counts. TCRdb keeps only in-frame clones here, not all; method: immunoSEQ multiplex PCR. Clone size and V and J calls were adopted from that table, with D and trimming inferred from the DNA. The data contain 150,000 or so clones, over 65% of them singletons. This chain links TRBV9 with TRBJ2-7; possible D gene TRBD1, 6 bases. The sample consisted of peripheral blood. This receptor was identified in a woman older than 75 with acute or convalescent COVID-19. CDR3 bases: TGTGCCAGCAGCCCCTTCCAGGGGCCCGCCGAGCAGTACTTC. Translation gives CASSPFQGPAEQYF. Combining the CDR3 with reference TRBV9 and TRBJ2-7 gives the whole variable domain DSGVTQTPKHLITATGQRVTLRCSPRSGDLSVYWYQQSLDQGLQFLIQYYNGEERAKGNILERFSAQQFPDLHSELNLSSLELGDSALYFCASSPFQGPAEQYFGPGTRLTVT.